Following are 11 T cell receptor beta chains from one sample sequenced in a study of blood T cell repertoires in COVID-19. Profiled with immunoSEQ multiplex PCR; TCRdb holds only in-frame clones, not every one. The table has some 240,000 clones, 84% seen once. Sequencing input: PBMCs or T cells enriched from blood (not recorded which). The source is a man aged 25 to 40 with acute COVID-19.

The V call is TRBV9, the J call TRBJ2-2; 14 nucleotides align to TRBD2. Trimming at V came to 4 bases and at J to 8 bases, leaving 4 bases not matched to a gene. CDR3 length: 15 amino acids. CDR1 SGDLS and CDR2 YYNGEE come from the germline V gene. The DNA of the CDR3 is TGTGCCAGCAGCCCCGGACTAGCGGGAGGAGGGGAGCTGTTTTTT. Translation: CASSPGLAGGGELFF.

The V gene is TRBV5-4, the J gene TRBJ2-2, with D perhaps TRBD1 (6 bases). V dropped 1 base and J dropped 5 bases, with 12 bases sitting between them. CDR3 length: 15 amino acids. Looked up from germline, CDR1 is SGHNT and CDR2 is YYREEE (reference sequence). In DNA form, the CDR3 reads TGTGCCAGCAGCTTGAGTCAGGGGAGAACCGGGGAGCTGTTTTTT. Translation: CASSLSQGRTGELFF.

This rearrangement joins TRBV5-1 to TRBJ2-3, with D hard to call. This CDR3 region has 15 residues. CDR1 is SGHRS, CDR2 YFSETQ, per germline. Trimming removed 0 bases at V and 3 bases at J, with 11 bases between. The DNA of the CDR3 is TGCGCCAGCAGCTTGGCCGAACCCAGGACAGATACGCAGTATTTT. Its translation is CASSLAEPRTDTQYF.

This chain uses TRBV28 with TRBJ1-5, with D possibly matching TRBD1 (5 bases). V was shortened by 5 bases and J by 1 base, with 15 bases between the two germline ends. The CDR3 consists of 16 residues. Looked up from germline, CDR1 is MDHEN and CDR2 is SYDVKM. CDR3 in amino acids: CASSLTLRGSNQPQHF. As DNA, the CDR3 is TGTGCCAGCAGTCTAACACTCCGGGGGAGCAATCAGCCCCAGCATTTT. Full variable domain (outside the CDR3, taken from reference TRBV28 and TRBJ1-5): DVKVTQSSRYLVKRTGEKVFLECVQDMDHENMFWYRQDPGLGLRLIYFSYDVKMKEKGDIPEGYSVSREKKERFSLILESASTNQTSMYLCASSLTLRGSNQPQHFGDGTRLSIL.

The V gene is TRBV7-9, the J gene TRBJ1-4; 9 nucleotides line up with TRBD1. Trimming cost V 5 bases and J 8 bases; bases outside gene matches: 9. The germline V gene encodes CDR1 SEHNR and CDR2 FQNEAQ (reference sequence). This CDR3 contains 15 residues. CDR3 residues: CASSTRTGEYEKLFF. Written as DNA, the CDR3 is TGTGCCAGCAGCACCCGGACAGGGGAATACGAAAAACTGTTTTTT.

This clone has only a few counts. The chain couples TRBV28 to TRBJ2-3, with a weak D call TRBD1 (6 bases). Germline V gene sequence: CDR1 MDHEN, CDR2 SYDVKM. V lost 8 bases, J lost 6 bases, and 18 bases lay in between. The CDR3 is 14 residues long. For the CDR3, the DNA is TGTGCCAGCGGTACCACGGGACACTCGGATACGCAGTATTTT. The encoded protein is CASGTTGHSDTQYF.

This chain joins TRBV28 and TRBJ1-5, with D perhaps matching TRBD1 (5 bases). The V gene's germline CDR1 is MDHEN and CDR2 SYDVKM. CDR3 length equals 15 residues. Trimming stripped 6 bases from V and 2 bases from J, with 14 bases between. CDR3 loop: CASSLGGGGNQPQHF. The DNA of the CDR3 is TGTGCCAGCAGCCTCGGGGGAGGAGGCAATCAGCCCCAGCATTTT.

The rearrangement links TRBV11-1 to TRBJ2-5; 9 bases agree with TRBD2. Germline trimming cut 5 bases from V and 5 bases from J; bases unmatched to any gene: 12. Germline CDR1 SGHAT, CDR2 FQDESV (reference sequence). The CDR3 totals 16 residues. Written as DNA, the CDR3 is TGTGCCAGCAGCGCTACTACTAGCGGGCCTAGGGAGACCCAGTACTTC. Translating it yields CASSATTSGPRETQYF.

The chain couples TRBV6-6 to TRBJ2-7, with a possible D match to TRBD2 (6 bases). Deletions cut 2 bases from V and 6 bases from J, with 14 bases between. Germline CDR1 and CDR2: MNHNY and SVGAGI (reference sequence). The CDR3 runs to 14 residues. CDR3 DNA sequence: TGTGCCAGCAGTTACGGTAGTCTCGGGAGCGAGCAGTACGTC. Translating it yields CASSYGSLGSEQYV.

This chain uses TRBV28 with TRBJ1-6, with a weak D call TRBD1 (5 bases). Germline-derived CDR1 and CDR2 are MDHEN and SYDVKM. The CDR3 sequence is 17 residues long. V was clipped by 7 bases and J by 7 bases, with 23 bases between them. The CDR3 here is CASTILAGGISNSPLHF. The CDR3 coding sequence is TGTGCCAGCACCATCCTAGCCGGGGGGATTTCCAATTCACCCCTCCACTTT.

Note on this clone: At one boundary the junction diverges from the germline segment, which might be a read error. The chain employs TRBV6-5 and TRBJ1-5; D is unresolved. The CDR3 length is 16 residues. Per germline, CDR1 MNHEY and CDR2 SVGAGI. The CDR3 coding sequence is TGTGCCAGCAGTAACTCCCAGATGGCACCTTATCAGCCCCAGCATTTT. It encodes CASSNSQMAPYQPQHF.